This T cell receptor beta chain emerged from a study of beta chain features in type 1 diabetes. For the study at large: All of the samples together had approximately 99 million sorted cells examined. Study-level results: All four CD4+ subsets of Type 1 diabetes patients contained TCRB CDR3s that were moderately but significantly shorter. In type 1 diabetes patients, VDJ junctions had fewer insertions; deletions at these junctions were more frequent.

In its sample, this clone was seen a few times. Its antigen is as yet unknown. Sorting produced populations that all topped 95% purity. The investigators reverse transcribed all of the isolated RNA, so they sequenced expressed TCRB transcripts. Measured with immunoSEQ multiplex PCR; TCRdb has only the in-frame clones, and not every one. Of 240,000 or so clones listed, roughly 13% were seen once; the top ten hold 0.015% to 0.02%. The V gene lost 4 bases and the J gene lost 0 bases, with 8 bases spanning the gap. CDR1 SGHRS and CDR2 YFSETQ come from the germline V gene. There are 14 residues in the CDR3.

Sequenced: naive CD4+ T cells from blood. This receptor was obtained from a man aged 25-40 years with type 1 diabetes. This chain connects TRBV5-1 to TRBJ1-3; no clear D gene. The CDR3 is CASSPVDSGNTIYF. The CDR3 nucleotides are TGCGCCAGCAGCCCGGTAGACTCTGGAAACACCATATATTTT. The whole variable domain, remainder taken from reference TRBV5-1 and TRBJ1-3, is KAGVTQTPRYLIKTRGQQVTLSCSPISGHRSVSWYQQTPGQGLQFLFEYFSETQRNKGNFPGRFSGRQFSNSRSEMNVSTLELGDSALYLCASSPVDSGNTIYFGEGSWLTVV.